Listed below are T cell receptor beta chains from one sample, sequenced in a study of blood T cell repertoires in COVID-19. Profiling relied on immunoSEQ multiplex PCR, and the TCRdb table lists in-frame clones only, not all of them. The repertoire holds more than 45,000 clones, just over 85% seen once, with approximately 2.6% in the top ten. The sample taken for sequencing was peripheral blood. The origin of the receptors is a man older than 75 with acute or convalescent COVID-19. The CDR3 runs from the conserved cysteine through the conserved F or W. The D gene is left open where the match is weak. Expanded clones get a size class; other rows say once, few or many, or leave the size out.

CDR3nt: TGTGCCACCAGTGATTCCGGGTCCTCAGGCGTAGGAGGAAAACTGTTTTTT; CDR3aa: CATSDSGSSGVGGKLFF; abundance: -; v_gene: TRBV24-1; j_gene: TRBJ1-4; d_gene: -
CDR3nt: TGTGCCAGCAGTGAGCTAGCGACGGTCAATGAGCAGTTCTTC; CDR3aa: CASSELATVNEQFF; abundance: -; v_gene: TRBV2; j_gene: TRBJ2-1; d_gene: -
CDR3nt: TGCGCCAGCAGCCAAGCCCTTGCCGGGGAGACCTACGAGCAGTACTTC; CDR3aa: CASSQALAGETYEQYF; abundance: -; v_gene: TRBV4-1; j_gene: TRBJ2-7; d_gene: -
CDR3nt: TGTGCCAGCAGGACTGGACAGGGCCAGATTATGGGTGGCTACACCTTC; CDR3aa: CASRTGQGQIMGGYTF; abundance: once; v_gene: TRBV6-8; j_gene: TRBJ1-2; d_gene: TRBD1
CDR3nt: TGTGCCAGCAGTTTTGACAGGGTCTCCGAAAAACTGTTTTTT; CDR3aa: CASSFDRVSEKLFF; abundance: -; v_gene: TRBV28; j_gene: TRBJ1-4; d_gene: TRBD1
CDR3nt: TGTGCCACCAGCAGGGAGACAGGGGGCATCACTGAAGCTTTCTTT; CDR3aa: CATSRETGGITEAFF; abundance: -; v_gene: TRBV15; j_gene: TRBJ1-1; d_gene: TRBD1
CDR3nt: TGCAGCGTTGACCTTGGGACAGACGGTGGCTACACCTTC; CDR3aa: CSVDLGTDGGYTF; abundance: -; v_gene: TRBV29-1; j_gene: TRBJ1-2; d_gene: TRBD1
CDR3nt: TGTGCCAGCAGCGCCCTAGCGGGGGGAACCGGGGAGCTGTTTTTT; CDR3aa: CASSALAGGTGELFF; abundance: -; v_gene: TRBV11-3; j_gene: TRBJ2-2; d_gene: TRBD2
CDR3nt: TGTGCCAGCAGCCCCAGATTCCTCTCTGGGGCCAACGTCCTGACTTTC; CDR3aa: CASSPRFLSGANVLTF; abundance: -; v_gene: TRBV14; j_gene: TRBJ2-6; d_gene: -
CDR3nt: TGCGCCAGCACTGACACGCTATCCTACGAGCAGTACTTC; CDR3aa: CASTDTLSYEQYF; abundance: few; v_gene: TRBV10-2; j_gene: TRBJ2-7; d_gene: -
CDR3nt: TGTGCCAGCAGTCTTTTTGGCCAGGAAGGCTACACCTTC; CDR3aa: CASSLFGQEGYTF; abundance: -; v_gene: TRBV12-3/TRBV12-4; j_gene: TRBJ1-2; d_gene: -
CDR3nt: TGTGCCAGCAGCTTGGTGGACAGAGACTACAATGAGCAGTTCTTC; CDR3aa: CASSLVDRDYNEQFF; abundance: few; v_gene: TRBV5-6; j_gene: TRBJ2-1; d_gene: -
CDR3nt: TGTGCCACCAAACCCGACAGTAATGAGCAGTTCTTC; CDR3aa: CATKPDSNEQFF; abundance: -; v_gene: TRBV2; j_gene: TRBJ2-1; d_gene: -
CDR3nt: TGTGCCAGCAGCCCAAATTTGGGACAGGGGGCTAAATTGGGAAACATTCAGTACTTC; CDR3aa: CASSPNLGQGAKLGNIQYF; abundance: -; v_gene: TRBV7-2; j_gene: TRBJ2-4; d_gene: TRBD1
CDR3nt: TGTGCCAGCAGCTTAACGATCCGCCCGACAGGGGGGAATGAAAAACTGTTTTTT; CDR3aa: CASSLTIRPTGGNEKLFF; abundance: -; v_gene: TRBV11-2; j_gene: TRBJ1-4; d_gene: TRBD1
CDR3nt: TGTGCCACCAGCAGGTCAGGGGCAAAGTCACCCCTCCACTTT; CDR3aa: CATSRSGAKSPLHF; abundance: -; v_gene: TRBV15; j_gene: TRBJ1-6; d_gene: -
CDR3nt: TGTGCCACCAGCAGAGCGGGGAGCAACTATGGCTACACCTTC; CDR3aa: CATSRAGSNYGYTF; abundance: -; v_gene: TRBV15; j_gene: TRBJ1-2; d_gene: -
CDR3nt: TGTGCCAGCAGTCAGGGTAGTACTGAAGCTTTCTTT; CDR3aa: CASSQGSTEAFF; abundance: once; v_gene: TRBV25-1; j_gene: TRBJ1-1; d_gene: -
CDR3nt: TGTGCCAGCAGTTTACACGTCAGGGGGACAACTAATGAAAAACTGTTTTTT; CDR3aa: CASSLHVRGTTNEKLFF; abundance: -; v_gene: TRBV28; j_gene: TRBJ1-4; d_gene: TRBD1
CDR3nt: TGTGCCAGCAGCTTGACAGGGTTAGGGGCTGAAGCTTTCTTT; CDR3aa: CASSLTGLGAEAFF; abundance: few; v_gene: TRBV7-3; j_gene: TRBJ1-1; d_gene: TRBD1
CDR3nt: TGCGCCAGCAGCCATGCTACAGACCGCTATGGCTACACCTTC; CDR3aa: CASSHATDRYGYTF; abundance: -; v_gene: TRBV4-1; j_gene: TRBJ1-2; d_gene: -
CDR3nt: TGTGCCAGTAGACAGGGAAATTCACCCCTCCACTTT; CDR3aa: CASRQGNSPLHF; abundance: -; v_gene: TRBV19; j_gene: TRBJ1-6; d_gene: -
CDR3nt: TGTGCCAGTAGTATAGTTCTGGGAGGCCCGGGAAAACTGTTTTTT; CDR3aa: CASSIVLGGPGKLFF; abundance: few; v_gene: TRBV19; j_gene: TRBJ1-4; d_gene: -
CDR3nt: TGTGCCAGTAGTGCCCCGGGACTAGCGATTGAGGCCCAGTACTTC; CDR3aa: CASSAPGLAIEAQYF; abundance: -; v_gene: TRBV19; j_gene: TRBJ2-5; d_gene: TRBD2
CDR3nt: TGTGCCAGCAGCTGGAGGGGGGGCAATGAGCAGTTCTTC; CDR3aa: CASSWRGGNEQFF; abundance: -; v_gene: TRBV12-3/TRBV12-4; j_gene: TRBJ2-1; d_gene: -
CDR3nt: TGTGCCAGCGGGCGGAACACTGAAGCTTTCTTT; CDR3aa: CASGRNTEAFF; abundance: -; v_gene: TRBV6-5; j_gene: TRBJ1-1; d_gene: -
CDR3nt: TGTGCCAGCCTAGGGACTGGATGGGAGACCCAGTACTTC; CDR3aa: CASLGTGWETQYF; abundance: -; v_gene: TRBV12-3/TRBV12-4; j_gene: TRBJ2-5; d_gene: -
CDR3nt: TGCGCCAGCAGCTTGGAAAACGGGAATTCACCCCTCCACTTT; CDR3aa: CASSLENGNSPLHF; abundance: -; v_gene: TRBV5-1; j_gene: TRBJ1-6; d_gene: -
CDR3nt: TGTGCCAGCGACAGGGGTAGGTCGGCCCTCCACTTT; CDR3aa: CASDRGRSALHF; abundance: -; v_gene: TRBV6-6; j_gene: TRBJ1-6; d_gene: TRBD1
CDR3nt: TGTGCCAGCAGCTGGCCTGGACAGGTCAACACTGAAGCTTTCTTT; CDR3aa: CASSWPGQVNTEAFF; abundance: -; v_gene: TRBV7-8; j_gene: TRBJ1-1; d_gene: TRBD1
CDR3nt: TGTGCCAGCAGCTTCGGTCGAGAGCAGTACTTC; CDR3aa: CASSFGREQYF; abundance: -; v_gene: TRBV11-3; j_gene: TRBJ2-7; d_gene: -
CDR3nt: TGTGCCAGCTCACCACTTTCCGGGACAGGGGGAAATACCTACGAGCAGTACTTC; CDR3aa: CASSPLSGTGGNTYEQYF; abundance: once; v_gene: TRBV18; j_gene: TRBJ2-7; d_gene: TRBD1
CDR3nt: TGTGCCAGCAGTCGACAGGGCCTCTACGAGCAGTACTTC; CDR3aa: CASSRQGLYEQYF; abundance: -; v_gene: TRBV27; j_gene: TRBJ2-7; d_gene: TRBD1
CDR3nt: TGTGCCAGCAGCCCCAAACGGAGAGTTCAAGAGACCCAGTACTTC; CDR3aa: CASSPKRRVQETQYF; abundance: -; v_gene: TRBV7-9; j_gene: TRBJ2-5; d_gene: -
CDR3nt: TGTGCCAGCAGTTTGACAGGGCCCGGTCAGCCCCAGCATTTT; CDR3aa: CASSLTGPGQPQHF; abundance: -; v_gene: TRBV6-2/TRBV6-3; j_gene: TRBJ1-5; d_gene: TRBD1
CDR3nt: TGTGCCAGCAGCGTAGGGCCCCCGCCCTACGAGCAGTACTTC; CDR3aa: CASSVGPPPYEQYF; abundance: -; v_gene: TRBV9; j_gene: TRBJ2-7; d_gene: -
CDR3nt: TGCGCCAGCAGTTTCGTTCCACGGGGGGAGCAGTTCTTC; CDR3aa: CASSFVPRGEQFF; abundance: -; v_gene: TRBV10-2; j_gene: TRBJ2-1; d_gene: -
CDR3nt: TGTGCCAGCAGTTACAGTTCTACGGACTTGCAAGAGACCCAGTACTTC; CDR3aa: CASSYSSTDLQETQYF; abundance: large; v_gene: TRBV6-2/TRBV6-3; j_gene: TRBJ2-5; d_gene: -
CDR3nt: TGTGCCACCAACAACAGGGAGAGGGCTACGGTAGTGAACACTGAAGCTTTCTTT; CDR3aa: CATNNRERATVVNTEAFF; abundance: once; v_gene: TRBV24-1; j_gene: TRBJ1-1; d_gene: -
CDR3nt: TGTGCCACCAGTGGGGGGGGATACCAAGAGACCCAGTACTTC; CDR3aa: CATSGGGYQETQYF; abundance: -; v_gene: TRBV24-1; j_gene: TRBJ2-5; d_gene: TRBD2
CDR3nt: TGTGCCAGCAGCGACCATGTACCGAGGAACGTCTACGAGCAGTACTTC; CDR3aa: CASSDHVPRNVYEQYF; abundance: -; v_gene: TRBV3-1/TRBV3-2; j_gene: TRBJ2-7; d_gene: -
CDR3nt: TGTGCCATCAAAGGGACTAGCGCTGAGACCCAGTACTTC; CDR3aa: CAIKGTSAETQYF; abundance: -; v_gene: TRBV10-3; j_gene: TRBJ2-5; d_gene: TRBD2
CDR3nt: TGTGCCAGCAGTGAAAGGGAGGCAGGTTCATTCGAGCAGTACTTC; CDR3aa: CASSEREAGSFEQYF; abundance: -; v_gene: TRBV6-1; j_gene: TRBJ2-7; d_gene: -
CDR3nt: TGTGCCAGCAGTCCCCTCTTTAGCGGGTCCGGGGATACGCAGTATTTT; CDR3aa: CASSPLFSGSGDTQYF; abundance: few; v_gene: TRBV27; j_gene: TRBJ2-3; d_gene: TRBD2
CDR3nt: TGTGCCAGCAGTCCACCAGTGGCTGACAGGGACACAGATACGCAGTATTTT; CDR3aa: CASSPPVADRDTDTQYF; abundance: -; v_gene: TRBV6-2/TRBV6-3; j_gene: TRBJ2-3; d_gene: TRBD1
CDR3nt: TGTGCCAGCAGCCAATCGGACAGTAATGAAAAACTGTTTTTT; CDR3aa: CASSQSDSNEKLFF; abundance: once; v_gene: TRBV7-8; j_gene: TRBJ1-4; d_gene: -
CDR3nt: TGTGCCAGTAAACTTACAGGGGGTAATGAAAAACTGTTTTTT; CDR3aa: CASKLTGGNEKLFF; abundance: few; v_gene: TRBV19; j_gene: TRBJ1-4; d_gene: TRBD1
CDR3nt: TGTGCCAGCAGCTTCCGGCGGGGCACAGATACGCAGTATTTT; CDR3aa: CASSFRRGTDTQYF; abundance: -; v_gene: TRBV2; j_gene: TRBJ2-3; d_gene: -
CDR3nt: TGCGCCAGCAGCCAAGATCAATGGGCTAAGTGGGAGCTGTTTTTT; CDR3aa: CASSQDQWAKWELFF; abundance: once; v_gene: TRBV4-3; j_gene: TRBJ2-2; d_gene: -
CDR3nt: TGTGCCAGCAGTGGGGGCAGTATCAATGGCTATGGGACCCAGTACTTC; CDR3aa: CASSGGSINGYGTQYF; abundance: -; v_gene: TRBV6-1; j_gene: TRBJ2-5; d_gene: -
CDR3nt: TGTGCCAGCAGCTCGACCAGGGGGCCTGATGAAAAACTGTTTTTT; CDR3aa: CASSSTRGPDEKLFF; abundance: -; v_gene: TRBV11-2; j_gene: TRBJ1-4; d_gene: TRBD1
CDR3nt: TGTGCCAGCAGCTTACCCCCGGGGAACACCATATATTTT; CDR3aa: CASSLPPGNTIYF; abundance: -; v_gene: TRBV11-2; j_gene: TRBJ1-3; d_gene: -
CDR3nt: TGTGCCAGCAGCTTAGTTAACCACCGGGACAGGGTTTTCAATGAGCAGTTCTTC; CDR3aa: CASSLVNHRDRVFNEQFF; abundance: -; v_gene: TRBV7-9; j_gene: TRBJ2-1; d_gene: TRBD1
CDR3nt: TGTGCCGTTCGGACGACAGGGGCAGATACGCAGTATTTT; CDR3aa: CAVRTTGADTQYF; abundance: -; v_gene: TRBV6-5; j_gene: TRBJ2-3; d_gene: TRBD1
CDR3nt: TGTGCCAGCAGCTTAGTAGGTACTAGAGAAGAGACCCAGTACTTC; CDR3aa: CASSLVGTREETQYF; abundance: -; v_gene: TRBV7-2; j_gene: TRBJ2-5; d_gene: -
CDR3nt: TGTGCCAGTAGTAACCGCCCAGGGGCCTACGAGCAGTACTTC; CDR3aa: CASSNRPGAYEQYF; abundance: -; v_gene: TRBV19; j_gene: TRBJ2-7; d_gene: -
CDR3nt: TGCGCCAGCAGCTTGCGCACCCAGGGAACCGGGGAGCTGTTTTTT; CDR3aa: CASSLRTQGTGELFF; abundance: -; v_gene: TRBV5-1; j_gene: TRBJ2-2; d_gene: -
CDR3nt: TGTGCCAGCTCACCACCTTCGGTCGGGACGAACACCGGGGAGCTGTTTTTT; CDR3aa: CASSPPSVGTNTGELFF; abundance: -; v_gene: TRBV18; j_gene: TRBJ2-2; d_gene: -